These 5 T cell receptor beta chains were all obtained from the same sample, sequenced in a study of OX40 agonist ivuxolimab in advanced cancers. The protocol was immunoSEQ multiplex PCR, while the TCRdb copy is restricted to in-frame clones and leaves out a portion. The data show tens of thousands of clones, about 88% seen once. The starting material was CD4+ or CD8+ T cells sorted from blood, obtained in a trial of the OX40 agonist ivuxolimab. These receptor sequences come from an adult with an advanced solid tumor such as melanoma, head and neck, liver or kidney cancer.

V gene TRBV6-6 combines with J gene TRBJ2-1; D possibly corresponds to TRBD1 (6 bases). This CDR3 contains 11 residues. Germline V gene sequence: CDR1 MNHNY, CDR2 SVGAGI (reference sequence). V gave up 7 bases and J gave up 9 bases, with 10 bases separating them. DNA of the CDR3: TGTGCCAGCAACCGACAGGCTGAGCAGTTCTTC. It encodes CASNRQAEQFF.

The chain carries TRBV9 and TRBJ2-7, with D possibly being TRBD1 or TRBD2 (5 bases each). V dropped 4 bases and J dropped 5 bases, with 16 bases sitting between them. This CDR3 has 14 residues. The germline gives CDR1 SGDLS, CDR2 YYNGEE. Here the CDR3 DNA reads TGTGCCAGCAGCCAGGGACCCGGGTTAGACGAGCAGTACTTC. Translation gives CASSQGPGLDEQYF.

The J gene is TRBJ2-1, the V gene TRBV2; 9 bases line up with TRBD2. Germline V CDR1 and CDR2: SNHLY, FYNNEI. Trimming took 1 base from V and 5 from J; bases not matched to a gene: 3. The length of the CDR3 is 15 residues. CDR3 sequence (DNA): TGTGCCAGCAGTGAAGGGCTAGCGGGGAACAATGAGCAGTTCTTC. Encoded protein: CASSEGLAGNNEQFF.

The chain has TRBV19 and TRBJ2-5, with TRBD2 matching over 9 bases. Germline loops: CDR1 LNHDA, CDR2 SQIVND (reference sequence). V lost 3 bases and J lost 6; bases outside the gene matches: 5. The CDR3 is made up of 14 amino acids. CDR3 sequence reads: CASSMAGGLKTQYF. Written as DNA, the CDR3 is TGTGCCAGTAGTATGGCGGGAGGGCTTAAGACCCAGTACTTC.

The chain links TRBV27 to TRBJ2-1; D is possibly TRBD2 (6 bases). CDR3 length equals 15 residues. V was shortened by 4 bases and J by 1 base, with 11 bases between the two germline ends. From germline, CDR1 is MNHEY and CDR2 SMNVEV (reference sequence). The CDR3 loop is CASSSRLGSYNEQFF. Written as DNA, the CDR3 is TGTGCCAGCAGTTCCCGACTAGGTTCCTACAATGAGCAGTTCTTC.